One sample yielded the 14 T cell receptor beta chains listed below, sequenced in a study of cytomegalovirus exposure and HLA in healthy donors. This PCR relied on a set of 60 Vbeta primers and 13 Jbeta primers. Produced via immunoSEQ multiplex PCR; TCRdb's table is partial and in-frame only. Here the sample spans approximately 160,000 clones, about four fifths being singletons. Sequencing was done on a sample of PBMCs. These receptors came from a woman in her late teens or twenties in good health and CMV-seronegative.

The chain uses TRBV28 and TRBJ2-7; TRBD2 matches at 8 bases. V lost 7 bases, J lost 0 bases, and 5 bases stayed unmatched. The CDR3 is 14 amino acids. Germline lookup yields CDR1 MDHEN and CDR2 SYDVKM. The CDR3 region has the DNA TGTGCCAGCATTACTAGCGGAAGCTCCTACGAGCAGTACTTC. Amino acid sequence: CASITSGSSYEQYF.

In its sample, this clone was seen once. The gene calls are TRBV21-1 and TRBJ1-5; the DNA was not compared with TRBD1, the D call given in the table. TRBV21-1 is a known pseudogene. The CDR3 is 17 amino acids. The CDR3, as DNA: TGTGCCAGCAGCAAGTCCCGGGACACCGATAGCAATCAGCCCCAGCATTTT. Translation: CASSKSRDTDSNQPQHF.

V and J are TRBV6-1 and TRBJ1-2; D is unclear. CDR1 is MNHNS, CDR2 SASEGT, per germline. Trimming left V 2 bases short and J 7 bases short, with 8 bases between. CDR3 length: 12 amino acids. CDR3 in amino acids: CASSEIVVGYTF. CDR3 DNA: TGTGCCAGCAGTGAAATAGTCGTTGGCTACACCTTC.

This rearrangement joins TRBV27 to TRBJ2-1; the match to TRBD1 covers 7 bases. This CDR3 is built from 14 residues. V lost 6 bases, J lost 5 bases, and 7 bases stayed unmatched. Germline V gene sequence: CDR1 MNHEY, CDR2 SMNVEV (reference sequence). The CDR3 region is CASSRIGQDNEQFF. CDR3 in DNA: TGTGCCAGCAGCCGGATAGGACAGGACAATGAGCAGTTCTTC.

This sequence joins TRBV4-3 and TRBJ1-1; D is possibly TRBD1 (5 bases). Germline CDR1 LGHNA, CDR2 YSLEER. The CDR3 has 16 residues. V lost 4 bases and J 4 bases, leaving 19 bases between the germline ends. The CDR3 protein is CASSRLMGGEGTEAFF. DNA of the CDR3: TGCGCCAGCAGCCGTCTAATGGGAGGGGAAGGCACTGAAGCTTTCTTT.

The rearrangement uses TRBV10-1 and TRBJ2-1; D gene unclear. Germline-derived CDR1 and CDR2 are WNHNN and SYGVQD (reference sequence). Between the trimmed V and J ends, which lost 8 bases and 8 bases, there was a span of 16 bases. This CDR3 has 13 amino acids. CDR3 in DNA: TGCGCCAGCGGCCCCATGGGCGTAGATGAGCAGTTCTTC. Protein: CASGPMGVDEQFF.

The chain is built from TRBV5-1 and TRBJ2-2; weak D call: TRBD1 (5 bases). Between the trimmed V and J ends, which lost 8 bases and 3 bases, there was a span of 11 bases. The CDR3 contains 13 residues. Germline V gene data show CDR1 as SGHRS and CDR2 as YFSETQ. Written as DNA, the CDR3 is TGCGCCAGATTAACAGGATACACCGGGGAGCTGTTTTTT. Translation: CARLTGYTGELFF.

The CDR3 region has the DNA TGTGCCAGCAGCACGCGGGACAGGCGCAATGAGCAGTTCTTC. Protein product: CASSTRDRRNEQFF. The genes are TRBV7-2 and TRBJ2-1; 8 bases map to TRBD1. Losses at the gene ends were 5 bases for V and 6 bases for J; bases not matched to a gene: 6. The CDR3 has 14 amino acids. The germline gives CDR1 SGHTA, CDR2 FQGNSA.

Regarding this clone: At one end, the junction sequence differs from germline, possibly due to a read error. The sample holds other DNA sequences that translate to the same CDR3. The chain employs TRBV5-4 and TRBJ2-7; 8 bases are a match to TRBD1. This CDR3 is built from 14 residues. CDR1 and CDR2 from the germline V gene are SGHNT and YYREEE (reference sequence). CDR3 protein: CASSLGTGTYEQYF. In DNA form, the CDR3 reads TGTGCCAGTAGCTTGGGGACAGGCACATACGAGCAGTACTTC. Combining the CDR3 with reference TRBV5-4 and TRBJ2-7 gives the whole variable domain ETGVTQSPTHLIKTRGQQVTLRCSSQSGHNTVSWYQQALGQGPQFIFQYYREEENGRGNFPPRFSGLQFPNYSSELNVNALELDDSALYLCASSLGTGTYEQYFGPGTRLTVT.

The rearrangement links TRBV6-1 to TRBJ1-2, with TRBD1 identical over 12 bases. Germline CDR1 reads MNHNS; CDR2 reads SASEGT. V gave up 3 bases and J gave up 7 bases; unmatched junction bases: 6. The CDR3 covers 15 residues. CDR3 DNA sequence: TGTGCCAGCAGTGACCGGGACAGGGGGCGATTTGGCTACACCTTC. Protein sequence: CASSDRDRGRFGYTF.

The chain combines TRBV2 with TRBJ2-4, with D perhaps TRBD1 (5 bases). Per the germline V gene, CDR1 is SNHLY and CDR2 is FYNNEI. CDR3 size: 14 residues. Trimming removed 2 bases from V and 9 bases from J, with 14 bases in between. The CDR3 loop is CASSEIRQGTIQYF. CDR3 coding DNA: TGTGCCAGCAGTGAAATAAGGCAGGGAACCATTCAGTACTTC.

V and J are TRBV28 and TRBJ1-5; D is possibly TRBD1 (5 bases). Germline V gene lookup returns CDR1 MDHEN and CDR2 SYDVKM. This CDR3 is built from 12 residues. V gave up 9 bases and J gave up 2 bases, with 8 bases separating them. The CDR3 DNA sequence: TGTGCCAGTTCACAGGGCAATCAGCCCCAGCATTTT. Encoded protein: CASSQGNQPQHF.

Only one count was recorded for this clone. The chain joins TRBV19 to TRBJ2-3, with TRBD1 matching 9 bases. J gave up 4 bases and V 6 bases, and 5 bases lay outside the gene matches. From germline, CDR1 is LNHDA and CDR2 SQIVND (reference sequence). This CDR3 contains 14 residues. Here the CDR3 DNA reads TGTGCCAGTAGCCTCAGGACAGGGGCAGATACGCAGTATTTT. As protein: CASSLRTGADTQYF.

The chain recombines TRBV7-2 with TRBJ1-2; maybe TRBD1 (6 bases). V lost 6 bases to trimming and J lost 6 bases, with 14 bases between them. The CDR3 runs 13 residues. Germline V CDR1 and CDR2: SGHTA, FQGNSA. The CDR3 region is CASRQQGIDGYTF. CDR3 DNA sequence: TGTGCCAGCAGGCAGCAGGGGATCGATGGCTACACCTTC.